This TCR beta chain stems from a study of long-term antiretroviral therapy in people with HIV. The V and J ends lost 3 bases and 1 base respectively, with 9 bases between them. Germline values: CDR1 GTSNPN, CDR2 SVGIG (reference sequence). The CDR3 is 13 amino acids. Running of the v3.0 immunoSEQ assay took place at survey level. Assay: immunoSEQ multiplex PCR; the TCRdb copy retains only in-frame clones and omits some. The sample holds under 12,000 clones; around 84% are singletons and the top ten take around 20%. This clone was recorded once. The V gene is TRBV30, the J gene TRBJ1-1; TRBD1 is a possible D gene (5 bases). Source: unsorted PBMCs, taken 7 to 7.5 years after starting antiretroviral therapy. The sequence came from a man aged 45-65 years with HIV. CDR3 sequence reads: CAWSLGTNTEAFF. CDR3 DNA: TGTGCCTGGAGCTTAGGGACGAACACTGAAGCTTTCTTT.